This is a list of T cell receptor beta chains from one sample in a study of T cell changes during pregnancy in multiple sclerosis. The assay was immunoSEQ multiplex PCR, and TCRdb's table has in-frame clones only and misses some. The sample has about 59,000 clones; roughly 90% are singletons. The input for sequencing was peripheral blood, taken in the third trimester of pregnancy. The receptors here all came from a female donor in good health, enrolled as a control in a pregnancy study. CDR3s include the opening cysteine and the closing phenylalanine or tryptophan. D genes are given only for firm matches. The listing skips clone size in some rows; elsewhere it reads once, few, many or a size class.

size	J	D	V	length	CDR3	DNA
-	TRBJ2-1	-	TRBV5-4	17	CASSLNLIGSSYNEQFF	TGTGCCAGCAGCTTAAATTTAATAGGGAGCTCCTACAATGAGCAGTTCTTC
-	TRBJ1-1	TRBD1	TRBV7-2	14	CASSPHRGNTEAFF	TGTGCCAGCAGCCCCCACAGGGGGAACACTGAAGCTTTCTTT
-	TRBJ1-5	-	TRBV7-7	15	CASSSGRDAGQPQHF	TGTGCTAGCAGCTCAGGTCGAGATGCGGGTCAGCCCCAGCATTTT
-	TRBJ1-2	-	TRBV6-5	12	CASSYSGGGYTF	TGTGCCAGCAGTTACTCGGGGGGTGGCTACACCTTC
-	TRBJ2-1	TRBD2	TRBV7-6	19	CASSRRLAGATSSYNEQFF	TGTGCCAGCAGCCGGAGACTAGCGGGGGCCACGAGCTCCTACAATGAGCAGTTCTTC
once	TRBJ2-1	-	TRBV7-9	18	CASSPIIGTFSSYNEQFF	TGTGCCAGCAGCCCCATAATCGGGACTTTCAGCTCCTACAATGAGCAGTTCTTC
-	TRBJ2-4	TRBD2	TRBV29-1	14	CSVEGGSALNIQYF	TGCAGCGTTGAGGGGGGGTCCGCCTTAAACATTCAGTACTTC
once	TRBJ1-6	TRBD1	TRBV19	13	CASRRDRDSPLHF	TGTGCCAGTAGACGGGACAGGGACTCACCCCTCCACTTT
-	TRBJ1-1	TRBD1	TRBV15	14	CAVRDREMETEAFF	TGTGCCGTCCGGGACAGGGAAATGGAGACTGAAGCTTTCTTT
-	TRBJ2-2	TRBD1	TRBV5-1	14	CASSSGTGPGELFF	TGCGCCAGCAGCTCCGGGACAGGGCCCGGGGAGCTGTTTTTT
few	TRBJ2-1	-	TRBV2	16	CASSDYFGLSYNEQFF	TGTGCCAGCAGTGACTATTTCGGACTTTCCTACAATGAGCAGTTCTTC
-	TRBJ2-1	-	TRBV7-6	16	CASSSPAGGTYNEQFF	TGTGCCAGCAGCTCCCCGGCAGGGGGGACCTACAATGAGCAGTTCTTC
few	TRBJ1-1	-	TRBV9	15	CASSVSQTANTEAFF	TGTGCCAGCAGCGTTAGCCAGACAGCGAACACTGAAGCTTTCTTT
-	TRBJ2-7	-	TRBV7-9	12	CASSLAGVEQYF	TGTGCCAGCAGCTTAGCAGGGGTTGAGCAGTACTTC
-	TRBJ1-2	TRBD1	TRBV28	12	CALRQGNYGYTF	TGTGCCTTACGACAGGGTAACTATGGCTACACCTTC
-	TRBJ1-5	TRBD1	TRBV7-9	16	CASSLASGGSNQPQHF	TGTGCCAGCAGCTTAGCATCAGGGGGCAGCAATCAGCCCCAGCATTTT
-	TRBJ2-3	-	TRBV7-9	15	CASSPRQEPTDTQYF	TGTGCCAGCAGCCCTCGACAGGAGCCCACAGATACGCAGTATTTT
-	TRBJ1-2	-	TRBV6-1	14	CASSERIGRIGYTF	TGTGCCAGCAGTGAACGGATAGGGAGGATTGGCTACACCTTC
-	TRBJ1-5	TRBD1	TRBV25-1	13	CASRGQGNQPQHF	TGTGCCAGCAGAGGACAGGGCAATCAGCCCCAGCATTTT
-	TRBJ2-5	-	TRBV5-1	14	CASSLQGGQETQYF	TGCGCCAGCAGCTTACAGGGTGGGCAAGAGACCCAGTACTTC
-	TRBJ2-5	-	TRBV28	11	CASREQGAQYF	TGTGCCAGCAGGGAACAGGGAGCCCAGTACTTC
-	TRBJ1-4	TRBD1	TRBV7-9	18	CASSYTRPLQGANEKLFF	TGTGCCAGCAGCTATACTAGACCCTTACAGGGGGCTAACGAAAAACTGTTTTTT
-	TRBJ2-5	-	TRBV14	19	CASSQSTGPTDIFQETQYF	TGTGCCAGCAGCCAATCGACAGGACCGACCGATATATTTCAAGAGACCCAGTACTTC
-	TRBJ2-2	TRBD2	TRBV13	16	CASSYRRGGNTGELFF	TGTGCCAGCAGCTACCGCCGGGGGGGGAACACCGGGGAGCTGTTTTTT
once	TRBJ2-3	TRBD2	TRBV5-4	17	CASSLGTSGGTTDTQYF	TGTGCCAGCAGCTTGGGGACTAGCGGGGGAACCACAGATACGCAGTATTTT